These 20 T cell receptor beta chains share one sample of origin, sequenced in a study of T-cell reconstitution after alpha-beta-depleted transplantation in children. Unique molecular identifiers were used in preparing the TCRbeta library. MiXCR was run by TCRdb on the PCR reads, yielding one entry per CDR3 protein. Among 190,000 or so distinct CDR3 sequences, about 6.4% were seen once, and the ten largest hold 3%. The sequencing used PBMCs from the stem cell graft donor, collected from the stem cell graft. These receptors originate from a human donor who donated a stem cell graft to a child with Wiskott-Aldrich syndrome.

V usage is TRBV5-1 and J usage is TRBJ2-5; TRBD2 matches 11 bases. Per germline, CDR1 SGHRS and CDR2 YFSETQ. The CDR3 totals 13 residues. V dropped 3 bases and J dropped 5; count of bases not matched to a gene: 0. The CDR3 region has the DNA TGCGCCAGCAGCTCTAGCGGGAGGGAGACCCAGTACTTC. Its protein is CASSSSGRETQYF.

This clonotype has a count of ten or more. This chain connects TRBV5-1 to TRBJ1-2, with TRBD1 matching 9 bases. The CDR3 has 15 amino acids. CDR1 and CDR2 (germline): SGHRS, YFSETQ. Trimming took 4 bases from V and 8 from J; bases not matched to a gene: 12. The CDR3 coding sequence is TGCGCCAGCAGCGGAGGGACAGGGTATGACCAAGGCTACACCTTC. This encodes CASSGGTGYDQGYTF.

There are a few counts of this clonotype. The chain has TRBV3-1 and TRBJ1-5, with TRBD1 matching 8 bases. Germline-derived CDR1 and CDR2 are LGHDT and YNNKEL (reference sequence). CDR3 length: 13 amino acids. V lost 3 bases and J lost 7; bases outside the gene matches: 2. CDR3 DNA sequence: TGTGCCAGCAGCCACGGACAGGGACAGCCCCAGCATTTT. It specifies CASSHGQGQPQHF. Supplemented by reference TRBV3-1 and TRBJ1-5, the full variable domain reads DTAVSQTPKYLVTQMGNDKSIKCEQNLGHDTMYWYKQDSKKFLKIMFSYNNKELIINETVPNRFSPKSPDKAHLNLHINSLELGDSAVYFCASSHGQGQPQHFGDGTRLSIL.

This clonotype showed up just once. The gene calls are TRBV10-2 and TRBJ2-3, with D perhaps TRBD1 or TRBD2 (6 bases each). The V gene lost 10 bases and the J gene lost 2 bases, with 10 bases spanning the gap. Germline V lookup: CDR1 WSHSY, CDR2 SAAADI. This CDR3 is built from 12 residues. CDR3 bases: TGCGCCACAGGGGAGGTCACAGATACGCAGTATTTT. Protein: CATGEVTDTQYF.

In this sample, this clonotype turned up a few times. The chain links TRBV27 to TRBJ1-1, with TRBD1 matching 7 bases. V was pared by 8 bases and J by 3 bases, with 12 bases of the junction left unmatched. The CDR3 runs to 15 residues. Germline CDR1 is MNHEY and CDR2 is SMNVEV (reference sequence). CDR3 DNA sequence: TGTGCCAGCCTGAGATCGACAGGGTTCGACACTGAAGCTTTCTTT. Its translation is CASLRSTGFDTEAFF.

The chain joins TRBV19 to TRBJ2-3, with TRBD2 identical over 13 bases. Germline lookup yields CDR1 LNHDA and CDR2 SQIVND (reference sequence). The junction had 10 bases not matched to a gene; V was cut back by 7 bases and J by 3 bases. The CDR3 has 17 amino acids. The CDR3 sequence: CASTVPGLAGVTDTQYF. The DNA of the CDR3 is TGTGCCAGTACCGTCCCCGGACTAGCGGGAGTAACAGATACGCAGTATTTT.

Turning to this clonotype: With a much larger clone just one base away, this may be a read error. Without the conserved terminal phenylalanine or tryptophan, this CDR3 likely stems from a read error. The rearrangement links TRBV2 to TRBJ2-7; maybe TRBD1 (6 bases). The CDR3 has 16 amino acids. The germline gives CDR1 SNHLY, CDR2 FYNNEI. Trimming removed 4 bases from V and 3 bases from J, with 19 bases in between. The chain's CDR3 is CASSAKTGTIGYEQYY. The CDR3, as DNA: TGTGCCAGCAGTGCAAAAACCGGGACAATAGGCTACGAGCAGTACTAC.

A remark on this clonotype: A much larger clone lies one base from this, so it may be a read error. The rearrangement links TRBV14 to TRBJ2-2; D is possibly TRBD2 (5 bases). Germline CDR1 reads SGHDN; CDR2 reads FVKESK. This CDR3 has 12 residues. In DNA, the CDR3 is TGTGCCATCCGACGGAACACCGGGGAGCTGTATTTT. Its translation is CAIRRNTGELYF.

The genes are TRBV3-1 and TRBJ1-1; unclear D gene. The V gene lost 2 bases and the J gene lost 2 bases, with 9 bases spanning the gap. CDR1 and CDR2 (germline): LGHDT, YNNKEL (reference sequence). CDR3 size: 14 residues. Written as DNA, the CDR3 is TGTGCCAGCAGCCAACACAGCAGTAACACTGAAGCTTTCTTT. Translation: CASSQHSSNTEAFF.

The V and J genes are TRBV29-1 and TRBJ1-2; maybe TRBD1 (6 bases). CDR1 and CDR2 from the germline V gene are SQVTM and ANQGSEA. This CDR3 is 14 amino acids long. Between the trimmed V and J ends, which lost 0 bases and 6 bases, there was a span of 14 bases. CDR3 nucleotide sequence: TGCAGCGTTGAAGACCCCTCGACAGGCAATGGCTACACCTTC. This sequence encodes CSVEDPSTGNGYTF.

This clonotype appeared many times. V usage is TRBV3-1 and J usage is TRBJ2-7; 7 positions match TRBD1. Germline assignment: CDR1 LGHDT and CDR2 YNNKEL (reference sequence). The CDR3 is 14 amino acids. J lost 4 bases, V lost 5 bases, and 8 bases had no gene match. In nucleotides, the CDR3 is TGTGCCAGCAGCACTCGAGGACAGGTTTACGAGCAGTACTTC. Protein sequence: CASSTRGQVYEQYF.

This clonotype was observed at least ten times. As DNA, the CDR3 is TGTGCCAGTTGGTACGGCGAGCAGTACTTC. It is translated as CASWYGEQYF. V and J are TRBV19 and TRBJ2-7; no reliable D call. V lost 8 bases and J 6 bases, leaving 8 bases between the germline ends. CDR3 length: 10 amino acids. Germline lookup yields CDR1 LNHDA and CDR2 SQIVND (reference sequence).

The chain links TRBV11-2 to TRBJ2-5, with TRBD1 matching over 10 bases. The length of the CDR3 is 18 residues. The V gene's germline CDR1 is SGHAT and CDR2 FQNNGV. Germline trimming cut 1 base from V and 0 bases from J; bases unmatched to any gene: 8. CDR3 sequence: CASSLVGTGAMNQETQYF. The CDR3 DNA reads TGTGCCAGCAGCTTAGTTGGGACAGGGGCGATGAACCAAGAGACCCAGTACTTC.

This clonotype showed up just a few times. J is TRBJ1-2 and V is TRBV7-9, with D maybe TRBD1 (5 bases). There are 14 residues in the CDR3. The germline V gene has CDR1 SEHNR and CDR2 FQNEAQ (reference sequence). V shed 1 base and J shed 3 bases, with 9 bases lying between them. In DNA, the CDR3 is TGTGCCAGCAGCTTAGGGACGGGGCACTATGGCTACACCTTC. Its translation: CASSLGTGHYGYTF.

Ten or more counts support this clonotype. This chain links TRBV15 with TRBJ2-5; 7 nucleotides match TRBD1. In germline, CDR1 is LNHNV, CDR2 YYDKDF (reference sequence). CDR3 size: 16 residues. Losses at the gene ends were 0 bases for V and 0 bases for J; bases not matched to a gene: 4. The CDR3 DNA is TGTGCCACCAGCAGAGATCTTAGGGGGCACCAAGAGACCCAGTACTTC. This gives the protein CATSRDLRGHQETQYF.

This clonotype appeared many times. Germline is not matched at one junction end, which may reflect a read error. V is TRBV4-1 and J is TRBJ1-1; 7 bases agree with TRBD1. The CDR3 totals 15 residues. CDR1 is MGHRA, CDR2 YSYEKL, per germline. This chain's CDR3 is CAGSQETGLNTEAFF. As DNA, the CDR3 is TGCGCCGGCAGCCAAGAGACAGGGCTGAACACTGAAGCTTTCTTT.

Many counts were recorded for this clonotype. The chain is built from TRBV14 and TRBJ1-2, with a tentative D call TRBD1 (5 bases). With 1 base removed from V and 4 bases from J, the gap between germline ends came to 7 bases. From germline, CDR1 is SGHDN and CDR2 FVKESK. The CDR3 runs 13 residues. The CDR3 region has the DNA TGTGCCAGCAGCCAAGTCCAGGGCTATGGCTACACCTTC. The encoded protein is CASSQVQGYGYTF.

There are many counts of this clonotype. The chain combines TRBV4-1 with TRBJ1-2; no clear D gene. Looked up from germline, CDR1 is MGHRA and CDR2 is YSYEKL. This CDR3 is 16 amino acids long. Trimming left V 1 base short and J 2 bases short, with 14 bases between. CDR3 sequence reads: CASSQGGGLSNYGYTF. CDR3 DNA: TGCGCCAGCAGCCAAGGGGGAGGACTGTCGAACTATGGCTACACCTTC.

The chain joins TRBV9 to TRBJ1-1, with D possibly being TRBD1 (5 bases). The germline V gene encodes CDR1 SGDLS and CDR2 YYNGEE. The CDR3 sequence is 13 residues long. V shed 2 bases and J shed 10 bases, with 15 bases lying between them. Here the CDR3 DNA reads TGTGCCAGCAGCGTTCGGGACCCTAATGTAGCTTTCTTT. As protein: CASSVRDPNVAFF.

J is TRBJ2-3 and V is TRBV7-6; possible D gene TRBD2, 6 bases. Germline CDR1 is SGHVS and CDR2 is FNYEAQ. The CDR3 runs 16 residues. Between the trimmed V and J ends, which lost 3 bases and 3 bases, there was a span of 16 bases. CDR3 sequence: CASSLGGGLGTDTQYF. The CDR3 nucleotides are TGTGCCAGCAGCTTGGGAGGCGGATTAGGGACAGATACGCAGTATTTT.